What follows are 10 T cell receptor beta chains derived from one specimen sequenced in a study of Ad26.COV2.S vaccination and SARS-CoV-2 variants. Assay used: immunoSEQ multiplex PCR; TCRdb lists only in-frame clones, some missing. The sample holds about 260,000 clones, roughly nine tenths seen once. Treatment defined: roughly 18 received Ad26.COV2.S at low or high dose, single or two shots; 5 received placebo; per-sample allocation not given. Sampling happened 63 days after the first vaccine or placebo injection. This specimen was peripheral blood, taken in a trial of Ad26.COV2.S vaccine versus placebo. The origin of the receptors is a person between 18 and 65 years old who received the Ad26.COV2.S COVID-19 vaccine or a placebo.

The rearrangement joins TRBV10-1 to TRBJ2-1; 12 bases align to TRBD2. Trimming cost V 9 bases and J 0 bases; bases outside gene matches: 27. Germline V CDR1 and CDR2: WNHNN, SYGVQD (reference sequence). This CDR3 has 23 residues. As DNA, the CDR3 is TGCGCCAGGGGAACTGGGAAAACCGCAGCTAGCGGGGGGGCCAAGAGCTCCTACAATGAGCAGTTCTTC. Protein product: CARGTGKTAASGGAKSSYNEQFF.

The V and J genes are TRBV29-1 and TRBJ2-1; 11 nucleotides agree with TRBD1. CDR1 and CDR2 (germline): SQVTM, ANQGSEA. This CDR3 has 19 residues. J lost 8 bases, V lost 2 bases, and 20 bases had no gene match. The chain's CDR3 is CSVERRRVLGQGVSDEQFF. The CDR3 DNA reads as TGCAGCGTTGAACGTCGTAGGGTCCTGGGACAGGGGGTGTCAGATGAGCAGTTCTTC.

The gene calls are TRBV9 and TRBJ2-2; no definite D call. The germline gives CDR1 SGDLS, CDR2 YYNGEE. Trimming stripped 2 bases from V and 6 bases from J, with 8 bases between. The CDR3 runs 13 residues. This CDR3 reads CASSVRASGELFF. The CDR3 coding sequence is TGTGCCAGCAGCGTTAGGGCGTCCGGGGAGCTGTTTTTT.

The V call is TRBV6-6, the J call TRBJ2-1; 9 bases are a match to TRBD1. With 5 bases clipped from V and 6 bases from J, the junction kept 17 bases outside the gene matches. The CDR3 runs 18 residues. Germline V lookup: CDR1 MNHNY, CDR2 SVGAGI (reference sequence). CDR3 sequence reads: CASSRGTGTPSSFNEQFF. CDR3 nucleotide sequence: TGTGCCAGCAGTCGAGGGACAGGGACCCCATCTAGCTTCAATGAGCAGTTCTTC.

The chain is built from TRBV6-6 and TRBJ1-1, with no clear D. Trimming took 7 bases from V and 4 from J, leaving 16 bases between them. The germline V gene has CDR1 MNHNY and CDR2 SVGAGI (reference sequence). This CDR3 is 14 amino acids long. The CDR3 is CASTDVAKPTEAFF. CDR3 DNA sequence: TGTGCCAGCACCGACGTAGCGAAGCCCACTGAAGCTTTCTTT.

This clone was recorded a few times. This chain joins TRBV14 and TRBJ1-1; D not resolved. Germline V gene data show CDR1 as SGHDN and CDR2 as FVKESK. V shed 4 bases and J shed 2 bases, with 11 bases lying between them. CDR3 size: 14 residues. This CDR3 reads CASSPIGRNTEAFF. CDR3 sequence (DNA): TGTGCCAGCAGCCCGATAGGGAGAAACACTGAAGCTTTCTTT.

CDR3 protein: CSVGLINTEAFF. The CDR3 nucleotides read TGCAGCGTTGGGCTAATTAACACTGAAGCTTTCTTT. The rearrangement uses TRBV29-1 and TRBJ1-1; no reliable D call. The CDR3 runs 12 residues. The germline V and J ends were trimmed by 4 bases and 2 bases, with 8 bases remaining between them. The germline CDR1 and CDR2 sequences are SQVTM and ANQGSEA.

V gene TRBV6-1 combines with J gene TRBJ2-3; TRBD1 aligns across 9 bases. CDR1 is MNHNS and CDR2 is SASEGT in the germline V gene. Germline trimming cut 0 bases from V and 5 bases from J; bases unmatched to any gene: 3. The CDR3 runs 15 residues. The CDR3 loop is CASSEAHRGQDTQYF. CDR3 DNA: TGTGCCAGCAGTGAAGCGCACAGGGGGCAAGATACGCAGTATTTT.

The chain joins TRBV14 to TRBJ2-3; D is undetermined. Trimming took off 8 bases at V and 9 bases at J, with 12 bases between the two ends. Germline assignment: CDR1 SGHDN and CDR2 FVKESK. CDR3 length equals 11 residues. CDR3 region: CASGDSATQYF. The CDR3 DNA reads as TGTGCCAGCGGAGACTCCGCAACGCAGTATTTT.

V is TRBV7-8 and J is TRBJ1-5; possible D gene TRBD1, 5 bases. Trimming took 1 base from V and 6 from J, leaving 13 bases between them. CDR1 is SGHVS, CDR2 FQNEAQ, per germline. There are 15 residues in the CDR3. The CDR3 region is CASSLVGGSSQPQHF. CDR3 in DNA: TGTGCCAGCAGCTTAGTGGGGGGTAGTAGTCAGCCCCAGCATTTT.